One sample yielded the 5 T cell receptor beta chains listed below, sequenced in a study of early stage breast cancer tumors. Sequenced by immunoSEQ multiplex PCR; TCRdb stores in-frame clones only, minus some. The repertoire holds some 32,000 clones, with over 70% as singletons. The material sequenced was breast tumor tissue. All receptors come from a person aged 25-39 years with breast cancer.

The chain couples TRBV7-3 to TRBJ2-3; 13 bases line up with TRBD2. Germline CDR1 and CDR2: SGHTA and FQGTGA. CDR3 length: 16 amino acids. Trimming took 4 bases from V and 5 from J; bases not matched to a gene: 6. DNA of the CDR3: TGTGCCAGCAGCTCGAGACTAGCGGGAGGAGGAGATACGCAGTATTTT. This encodes CASSSRLAGGGDTQYF.

The V call is TRBV7-9, the J call TRBJ1-2, with D maybe TRBD1 (5 bases). The CDR3 extends over 11 amino acids. CDR1 is SEHNR, CDR2 FQNEAQ, per germline (reference sequence). Trimming removed 11 bases from V and 5 bases from J, with 12 bases in between. CDR3 sequence reads: CASRDAYGYTF. The CDR3, as DNA: TGTGCCTCCCGGGACGCTTATGGCTACACCTTC.

The chain has TRBV14 and TRBJ1-2; D call uncertain. V lost 1 base and J lost 6, with 18 bases in between. In germline, CDR1 is SGHDN, CDR2 FVKESK. The CDR3 covers 16 residues. The CDR3 sequence: CASSQVYSVTLDGYTF. CDR3 nucleotides: TGTGCCAGCAGCCAAGTGTATAGCGTGACCTTGGATGGCTACACCTTC.

The chain is built from TRBV30 and TRBJ2-5, with 8 nucleotides matching TRBD2. J gave up 4 bases and V 4 bases, and 5 bases lay outside the gene matches. The CDR3 consists of 13 residues. From germline, CDR1 is GTSNPN and CDR2 SVGIG (reference sequence). The DNA for the CDR3 is TGTGCCTGGACAAGCGGGAGAGGAGAGACCCAGTACTTC. Its protein is CAWTSGRGETQYF.

V is TRBV6-4 and J is TRBJ2-3; perhaps TRBD2 as D (6 bases). Germline V gives CDR1 MRHNA, CDR2 SNTAGT. Trimming took off 5 bases at V and 0 bases at J, with 6 bases between the two ends. This CDR3 comprises 13 residues. CDR3 protein: CASSSGSTDTQYF. CDR3 coding DNA: TGTGCCAGCAGTAGCGGGAGCACAGATACGCAGTATTTT.